This T cell receptor beta chain was profiled in a study of Tregs in tolerant kidney transplant recipients. With 3 bases removed from V and 9 bases from J, the gap between germline ends came to 18 bases. The CDR3 spans 14 residues. Germline values: CDR1 KGHSH, CDR2 LQKENI. Assay used: immunoSEQ multiplex PCR; TCRdb lists only in-frame clones, some missing. In the table there are some 110,000 clones, about 90% of which are singletons. Unstimulated Tregs (CD4+CD25+CD127-) and CD4+CD25- non-Tregs were sorted from PBMCs. This clonotype was obtained from a human donor in good health. Sequencing was done on a sample of CD4+ T cells from blood. The chain combines TRBV18 with TRBJ2-7, with D perhaps given as TRBD1 or TRBD2 (5 bases each). The CDR3 DNA sequence: TGTGCCAGCTCACCCGCCGGGGACCTCCACGTGCAGTACTTC. Protein product: CASSPAGDLHVQYF. Using reference TRBV18 and TRBJ2-7 for the parts outside the CDR3, the full variable domain is NAGVMQNPRHLVRRRGQEARLRCSPMKGHSHVYWYRQLPEEGLKFMVYLQKENIIDESGMPKERFSAEFPKEGPSILRIQQVVRGDSAAYFCASSPAGDLHVQYFGPGTRLTVT.